The following is a T cell receptor (beta chain) sequence with its context. Antigen specificity is unknown. This sample was included in a study of T cell responses to AZD1222 COVID-19 vaccine. Findings of the study overall: Increased Spike-specific TCR breadth and depth were observed after two AZD1222 doses. Spike as a whole was targeted by vaccine-associated CD4 TCRs, dominant at 160-218 and 743-854. Repertoires were collected only later (after the peak T cell response had occurred). White British ancestry dominated among donors, who included more females, and clonal diversity was possibly underestimated.

The CDR3 contains 13 residues. Losses at the gene ends were 5 bases for V and 3 bases for J; bases not matched to a gene: 2. TCRdb keeps only in-frame clones here, not all; method: immunoSEQ multiplex PCR. The data contain approximately 130,000 clones, 75% to 95% of them singletons. This sequence originates from an adult who received the MenACWY meningococcal vaccine as a control. J is TRBJ1-2 and V is TRBV12-3 or TRBV12-4; 8 bases are a match to TRBD1. Specimen: peripheral blood, collected 28 days after the second dose of the MenACWY control vaccine. CDR3 nucleotide sequence: TGTGCCAGCAGTGACAGGGGCCACTATGGCTACACCTTC. It yields the protein CASSDRGHYGYTF.